This T cell receptor beta chain was recorded in a study of shared clonotypes between healthy human individuals. Sequencing was performed with immunoSEQ multiplex PCR; in TCRdb, only in-frame clones are kept and a portion is missing. The sample contains roughly 600,000 clones, roughly 98% of which appear only once. The naive CD8 subset, CD45RO-negative cells positively selected for CCR7, excluded terminally differentiated effector memory CD45RA+ cells. V lost 7 bases and J lost 5; bases outside the gene matches: 9. This CDR3 has 15 amino acids. The germline CDR1 and CDR2 sequences are MNHEY and SMNVEV (reference sequence).

Sequencing was carried out using naive CD8+ T cells sorted from blood. This TCR was sampled from a man aged 30 to 45 in good health. The rearrangement joins TRBV27 to TRBJ2-7; TRBD2 aligns across 12 bases. The CDR3 protein is CASTLLAGGPNEQYF. CDR3 DNA: TGTGCCAGCACCCTCCTAGCGGGAGGGCCCAACGAGCAGTACTTC.